This T cell receptor (beta chain) was identified in a study of breast tumors, draining lymph nodes, adjacent tissues. TCRdb itself ran the multiplex PCR reads through MiXCR, one entry per CDR3 protein. The sample has some 100,000 distinct CDR3 sequences; about 20% are singletons. The lymph nodes were axillary draining lymph nodes from breast cancer patients. This CDR3 is built from 13 residues. V dropped 1 base and J dropped 8 bases, with 8 bases sitting between them. In germline, CDR1 is SGHVS, CDR2 FQNEAQ. Broader study findings: Most tumor T cells seemingly derive from lymph node, then expand in tumor. Luminal-like breast cancer showed significantly higher tumor–nontumor repertoire similarity than basal-like. The lymph node origin of tumor T cells was framed as consistent with a hypothesis, not demonstrated.

This clonotype appeared many times. Its specificity is not known. Sequenced input: axillary lymph node tissue. The chain is built from TRBV7-8 and TRBJ1-4; D is undetermined. This TCR was sampled from a female donor with breast cancer. Some clones in this sample may be carry-over from other donors' samples. The CDR3 nucleotides are TGTGCCAGCAGCTTAGGGCGTTACGAAAAACTGTTTTTT. Amino acids: CASSLGRYEKLFF.